This paragraph covers one TCR beta chain sequence. J lost 6 bases, V lost 4 bases, and 11 bases had no gene match. The CDR3 loop spans 16 amino acids. The V gene's germline CDR1 is KGHDR and CDR2 SFDVKD. This sample was included in a study of blood T cell repertoires in COVID-19. For the study at large: Italy, Spain and the United States were the sources of the convalescent and acute COVID-19 samples. The cDNA or gDNA used as material had been derived from T cells, B-cell-depleted T cells, or PBMCs.

Per the original methods: The assay estimated nucleated cells by amplifying reference gene primers. Clones were sequenced by immunoSEQ multiplex PCR, and TCRdb holds only the in-frame ones, with some missing. V, J and clone size were drawn from that table, and D and trimming were deduced from the DNA. The data show some 260,000 clones, with around 89% seen just once and just under 1% held by the top ten. Specimen: peripheral blood. The rearrangement uses TRBV24-1 and TRBJ2-1; 7 bases fit TRBD2. This receptor was taken from a woman aged 40 to 50 who had recovered from COVID-19. The CDR3 nucleotides read TGTGCCACCAGTGACCCCGGTGGCGGGAGACCCAATGAGCAGTTCTTC. Its protein product is CATSDPGGGRPNEQFF.